This entry lists 23 T cell receptor beta chains sequenced from one sample in a study of blood T cell repertoires in COVID-19. Assay: immunoSEQ multiplex PCR; the TCRdb copy retains only in-frame clones and omits some. Among roughly 110,000 clones listed, 71% were seen once. Input material: peripheral blood. The receptors were sampled from a human donor with acute or convalescent COVID-19. The donor label of this sample is uncertain.

J is TRBJ2-2 and V is TRBV5-5; D not resolved. The V end lost 4 bases, the J end lost 7 bases, and 11 bases lay between the germline ends. The CDR3 runs to 13 residues. Germline V CDR1 and CDR2: SGHKS, YYEKEE (reference sequence). The CDR3 DNA reads TGTGCCAGCAGCGACCAACAGATCGGGGAGCTGTTTTTT. Its protein product is CASSDQQIGELFF.

The V and J genes are TRBV2 and TRBJ2-2, with D possibly matching TRBD1 (7 bases). Germline V lookup: CDR1 SNHLY, CDR2 FYNNEI. This CDR3 contains 15 residues. V was shortened by 3 bases and J by 7 bases, with 15 bases between the two germline ends. The CDR3 sequence: CASSDRRGRGGELFF. The CDR3 DNA sequence: TGTGCCAGCAGTGACCGGAGGGGGCGGGGCGGGGAGCTGTTTTTT.

The V gene is TRBV10-1, the J gene TRBJ2-7; D perhaps matches TRBD1 (5 bases). Trimming took off 2 bases at V and 5 bases at J, with 13 bases between the two ends. The CDR3 is 14 amino acids. Germline V gives CDR1 WNHNN, CDR2 SYGVQD (reference sequence). The CDR3, as DNA: TGCGCCAGCAGTGAGCCCACAGGATTTCACGAGCAGTACGTC. Translation: CASSEPTGFHEQYV.

This rearrangement joins TRBV6-5 to TRBJ1-3; 7 bases match TRBD1. This CDR3 has 13 residues. V gave up 7 bases and J gave up 4 bases; unmatched junction bases: 4. Per the germline V gene, CDR1 is MNHEY and CDR2 is SVGAGI. This chain's CDR3 is CASISTGGNTIYF. DNA for the CDR3: TGTGCCAGCATCTCGACAGGGGGAAACACCATATATTTT.

This chain joins TRBV4-1 and TRBJ2-7, with TRBD2 as a possible D gene (5 bases). V was pared by 1 base and J by 7 bases, with 14 bases between. The CDR3 has 14 amino acids. CDR1 and CDR2 (germline): MGHRA, YSYEKL. CDR3 in amino acids: CASSQAGERREQYF. The CDR3 DNA follows: TGCGCCAGCAGCCAAGCTGGGGAGAGGAGGGAGCAGTACTTC.

This clone was detected once. This chain connects TRBV12-3 or TRBV12-4 to TRBJ2-5, with D possibly TRBD1 on 6 matching bases. Trimming took off 5 bases at V and 4 bases at J, with 11 bases between the two ends. The CDR3 loop spans 13 amino acids. The CDR3 DNA is TGTGCCAGCAGTATGGACAGTAGAGAGACCCAGTACTTC. Its translation is CASSMDSRETQYF.

This sequence joins TRBV5-1 and TRBJ2-1, with a possible D match to TRBD2 (5 bases). Trimming stripped 1 base from V and 2 bases from J, with 10 bases between. In germline, CDR1 is SGHRS, CDR2 YFSETQ. CDR3 size: 15 residues. For the CDR3, the DNA is TGCGCCAGCAGCTTGAGGACTTCTACCTACAATGAGCAGTTCTTC. It codes for CASSLRTSTYNEQFF.

The chain couples TRBV7-6 to TRBJ1-5; 12 nucleotides match TRBD1. Germline CDR1 is SGHVS and CDR2 is FNYEAQ. The CDR3 runs 18 residues. V shed 1 base, J shed 6 bases, and the junction held 10 bases outside the gene matches. DNA for the CDR3: TGTGCCAGCAGCTTAGGGGGACAGGGGGCGCGAGGAGGTCAGCCCCAGCATTTT. Encoded protein: CASSLGGQGARGGQPQHF.

The chain joins TRBV27 to TRBJ1-5; TRBD1 is a possible D gene (6 bases). Trimming shortened V by 2 bases and J by 6 bases, and 14 bases separated the two germline ends. The CDR3 sequence is 15 residues long. Germline V gene data show CDR1 as MNHEY and CDR2 as SMNVEV (reference sequence). In DNA, the CDR3 is TGTGCCAGCAGTTTAGGGCAGGGGCGGGCTCAGCCCCAGCATTTT. Its protein is CASSLGQGRAQPQHF.

This CDR3 reads CASTVRRVAGAAYEQYF. The CDR3 nucleotides read TGTGCCAGCACCGTTCGAAGAGTAGCGGGGGCCGCCTACGAGCAGTACTTC. This rearrangement joins TRBV28 to TRBJ2-7; 9 bases are a match to TRBD2. Germline CDR1 reads MDHEN; CDR2 reads SYDVKM. The CDR3 sequence is 17 residues long. The J segment lost 2 bases and the V segment lost 7 bases, leaving 15 bases of the junction unmatched.

The CDR3 sequence is CASSKGLNEKLFF. For the CDR3, the DNA is TGTGCCAGTTCGAAGGGACTTAATGAAAAACTGTTTTTT. J is TRBJ1-4 and V is TRBV7-6; TRBD1 is a possible D gene (5 bases). This CDR3 has 13 amino acids. Trimming removed 9 bases at V and 4 bases at J, with 12 bases between. Germline CDR1 SGHVS, CDR2 FNYEAQ.

Only one count was recorded for this clone. The V call is TRBV19, the J call TRBJ1-2; unclear D gene. Germline V lookup: CDR1 LNHDA, CDR2 SQIVND (reference sequence). This CDR3 spans 13 amino acids. V was cut by 0 bases and J by 7 bases, with 9 bases left in between. In DNA form, the CDR3 reads TGTGCCAGTAGTATAGATCTATTGCGTGGCTACACCTTC. Translated: CASSIDLLRGYTF. Complete variable domain (other parts from reference TRBV19 and TRBJ1-2): DGGITQSPKYLFRKEGQNVTLSCEQNLNHDAMYWYRQDPGQGLRLIYYSQIVNDFQKGDIAEGYSVSREKKESFPLTVTSAQKNPTAFYLCASSIDLLRGYTFGSGTRLTVV.

This chain links TRBV15 with TRBJ2-1; D possibly corresponds to TRBD2 (6 bases). The CDR3 has 12 residues. Germline V gene data show CDR1 as LNHNV and CDR2 as YYDKDF (reference sequence). Trimming shortened V by 1 base and J by 14 bases, and 12 bases separated the two germline ends. The CDR3 DNA is TGTGCCACCAGCAGAGTCGGCAGGGAGGAGTTCTTC. It translates to CATSRVGREEFF.

J is TRBJ1-4 and V is TRBV5-1; the match to TRBD1 covers 9 bases. From germline, CDR1 is SGHRS and CDR2 YFSETQ. CDR3 size: 14 residues. V lost 5 bases to trimming and J lost 5 bases; unmatched junction nucleotides: 4. CDR3 bases: TGCGCCAGCAGGGCCGGGACAGGGAATGAAAAACTGTTTTTT. This encodes CASRAGTGNEKLFF.

CDR3: CASSYSASPTNEKLFF. The CDR3 DNA is TGTGCCAGCAGTTACTCGGCCAGTCCAACTAATGAAAAACTGTTTTTT. V is TRBV6-5 and J is TRBJ1-4, with D unresolved. Germline V CDR1 and CDR2: MNHEY, SVGAGI. This CDR3 has 16 amino acids. Between the trimmed V and J ends, which lost 0 bases and 0 bases, there was a span of 8 bases.

CDR3 DNA sequence: TGCGCCAGCAGCCAATTTACTCCTGGGACAGTTGGGACTGAAGCTTTCTTT. Amino acids: CASSQFTPGTVGTEAFF. The V gene is TRBV4-1, the J gene TRBJ1-1; 7 positions match TRBD1. CDR1 MGHRA and CDR2 YSYEKL come from the germline V gene. The V segment lost 2 bases and the J segment 5 bases; nucleotides outside the gene matches: 14. There are 17 residues in the CDR3.

CDR3 coding DNA: TGTGCCAGCAGTTCAAGGGGGTTTGTCTACAATGAGCAGTTCTTC. Protein: CASSSRGFVYNEQFF. The chain couples TRBV7-2 to TRBJ2-1; D may be TRBD1 (6 bases). Looked up from germline, CDR1 is SGHTA and CDR2 is FQGNSA. V gave up 6 bases and J gave up 3 bases, with 15 bases separating them. This CDR3 region has 15 residues.

The V and J genes are TRBV5-1 and TRBJ1-1, with D possibly matching TRBD1 (5 bases). Germline CDR1 is SGHRS and CDR2 is YFSETQ. V lost 4 bases, J lost 1 base, and 14 bases lay in between. The CDR3 runs 15 residues. The CDR3 DNA reads TGCGCCAGCAGCGATGAATGGGGCCAGAACACTGAAGCTTTCTTT. Its translation: CASSDEWGQNTEAFF.

The V gene is TRBV19, the J gene TRBJ1-5; 10 nucleotides match TRBD1. This CDR3 has 16 amino acids. Looked up from germline, CDR1 is LNHDA and CDR2 is SQIVND (reference sequence). V lost 9 bases to trimming and J lost 2 bases; unmatched junction nucleotides: 10. The CDR3 protein is CASKAGQGEGNQPQHF. In nucleotides, the CDR3 is TGTGCCAGCAAAGCAGGACAGGGGGAAGGCAATCAGCCCCAGCATTTT.

The V gene is TRBV19, the J gene TRBJ1-1, with 10 bases aligning to TRBD1. The CDR3 spans 14 residues. The germline gives CDR1 LNHDA, CDR2 SQIVND (reference sequence). Unmatched junction bases numbered 5, after V lost 5 bases and J lost 5 bases. The CDR3 loop is CASSFWDRGTEAFF. Here the CDR3 DNA reads TGTGCCAGTAGTTTTTGGGACAGGGGAACTGAAGCTTTCTTT. Together with reference TRBV19 and TRBJ1-1, the CDR3 gives the full variable domain: DGGITQSPKYLFRKEGQNVTLSCEQNLNHDAMYWYRQDPGQGLRLIYYSQIVNDFQKGDIAEGYSVSREKKESFPLTVTSAQKNPTAFYLCASSFWDRGTEAFFGQGTRLTVV.

The sample holds a few counts of this clone. The chain combines TRBV24-1 with TRBJ2-3; D unclear. The CDR3 is 15 amino acids. The germline CDR1 and CDR2 sequences are KGHDR and SFDVKD. Trimming removed 4 bases at V and 7 bases at J, with 17 bases between. The CDR3 DNA reads as TGTGCCACCAGTGACGCCGGGTCGGGTCTATATACGCAGTATTTT. It is translated as CATSDAGSGLYTQYF.

The rearrangement links TRBV28 to TRBJ2-2; 11 bases match TRBD2. V was clipped by 4 bases and J by 3 bases; unmatched bases: 13. Germline CDR1 and CDR2: MDHEN and SYDVKM. This CDR3 has 19 residues. CDR3 amino acids: CASSSFGLLAGEDTGELFF. The CDR3, as DNA: TGTGCCAGCAGTTCCTTCGGACTACTAGCGGGGGAGGACACCGGGGAGCTGTTTTTT.

The V call is TRBV5-1, the J call TRBJ2-6; D perhaps matches TRBD2 (7 bases). Germline loops: CDR1 SGHRS, CDR2 YFSETQ. The CDR3 length is 17 residues. V lost 7 bases and J lost 1, with 18 bases in between. CDR3 bases: TGCGCCAGCGAGGGGGGGGCCTCATTTTCTGGGGCCAACGTCCTGACTTTC. It codes for CASEGGASFSGANVLTF.